The entry below describes one T cell receptor (beta chain). This clone was counted a single time. No antigen is known for it. Base qualities are not recorded, but no much larger clone differs from it by a single base. Other DNA variants within this sample encode the same CDR3. This sample is part of a study of blood T cell repertoires in COVID-19 (TCRdb year 2020). General notes on the study: Samples covering the acute and convalescent phases of COVID-19 were provided by collaborators in the United States, Italy and Spain. The prospective study material was composed of cDNA or gDNA derived from T cells, B-cell-depleted T cells, or PBMCs. Deeply sampled blood TCRbeta repertoires from subjects exposed to, actively infected with, or recovered from COVID-19 were included in the dataset. A freely available public database, intended as a resource for researchers studying the immune response to SARS-CoV-2, is where the repertoires were released. Samples were obtained from the ongoing ImmuneRACE study (first 160 participants) and from some 1,300 subjects provided by 6 global collaborators. The sample metadata nearly always contained a de-identified subject ID, COVID-19 status, age in years and sex. HLA class I and class II types, where available, came from metadata supplied by the sample provider rather than from assay-based typing.

V and J lose 5 bases and 0 bases, and a span of 10 bases separates them. Reading the germline V gene (reference sequence) gives CDR1 SEHNR and CDR2 FQNEAQ. Spanning cysteine to phenylalanine, the CDR3 consists of 14 amino acids. Only the CDR3 DNA stays, 42 bases, in frame from base 1. Overall study results and their limits: The quantity of clinical and demographic metadata differed by source and by participant and was supplied without curation.

The immunoSEQ Assay, a bias-controlled multiplex PCR, was used to amplify TCRbeta CDR3 regions from genomic DNA. Concerning the study's data processing: The number of nucleated cells in each sample was estimated by amplification of reference gene primers within the assay. To quantify the absolute abundance of each unique TCRbeta CDR3 rearrangement, sequence reads were collapsed and filtered. For each sample, productive Simpson clonality was calculated as the square root of Simpson's diversity index across productive rearrangements. TCRdb re-hosts the immuneACCESS table, in-frame sequences only. Its copies lack some clones; in the studies checked, an unresolved V gene accounts for under half of them, and the cause for the rest is not known. V and J calls and clone size are given by that table; D and trimming were obtained from the DNA. This sample comprises around 250,000 clones, about 88% of them detected only once. About 4% of the sample belongs to the ten largest clones.

Whole blood was collected in K2EDTA tubes by collaborating institutions according to the institutions' own protocols. For TCRbeta analysis, collaborator samples were shipped as frozen whole blood, as isolated PBMCs, or as DNA extracted from either sample type. The V and J genes are TRBV7-9 and TRBJ1-1, with a weak D call of TRBD1 (5 bases match). This TCR came from a man between 18 and 29 years old with active or convalescent COVID-19. The material sequenced was peripheral blood. CDR3 loop: CASSLSGVNTEAFF. The DNA reads as follows: TGTGCCAGCAGCCTATCGGGGGTGAACACTGAAGCTTTCTTT.